The entry below gives a single T cell receptor beta chain sequence along with its context. Its specificity is unknown. Genes here carry mouse names. The read ends 4 residues before the CDR3 terminus; that terminus is restored from the germline J gene. Sorting of pooled cutaneous lymph node cells was based on CD4, CD8alpha, NKG2D, NKG2ACE and other markers. This sample is part of a study of CD8+ T cells in alopecia areata. Study conclusions and caveats: Compared with mice, patients displayed less clear TCR sharing, possibly for HLA-related reasons.

RNA was extracted and reverse transcribed into cDNA as the sequencing template. The method was immunoSEQ multiplex PCR; TCRdb's version includes in-frame clones alone and lacks a portion of them. Sampling found over 250,000 clones, none seen once. The CDR3 totals 14 residues. Germline V gene data show CDR1 as NSHNY and CDR2 as SYGAGN. With 0 bases removed from V and 1 base from J, the gap between germline ends came to 6 bases. This receptor was taken from a C3H/HeJ mouse with alopecia areata. Strain haplotype (MHC): H2-k. Sequenced: CD4+ T cells sorted from a lymph node. The chain employs TRBV13-1 and TRBJ2-5; maybe TRBD2 (5 bases). This chain's CDR3 is CASSDAGYQDTQYF. The CDR3 DNA, read in part, is TGTGCCAGCAGTGATGCTGGGTACCAAGAC.